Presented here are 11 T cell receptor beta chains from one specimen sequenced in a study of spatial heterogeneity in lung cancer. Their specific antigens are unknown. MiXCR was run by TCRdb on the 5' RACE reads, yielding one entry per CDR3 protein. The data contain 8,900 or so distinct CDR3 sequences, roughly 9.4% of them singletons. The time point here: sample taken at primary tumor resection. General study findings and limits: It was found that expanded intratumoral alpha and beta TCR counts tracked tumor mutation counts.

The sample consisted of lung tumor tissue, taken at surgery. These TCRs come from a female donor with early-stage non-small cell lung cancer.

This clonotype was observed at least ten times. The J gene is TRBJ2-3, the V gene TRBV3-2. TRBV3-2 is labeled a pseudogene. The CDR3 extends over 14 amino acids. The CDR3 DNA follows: TGTGCCAGCAGCCAAGACGCGTTCTCAGATACGCAGTATTTT. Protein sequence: CASSQDAFSDTQYF.

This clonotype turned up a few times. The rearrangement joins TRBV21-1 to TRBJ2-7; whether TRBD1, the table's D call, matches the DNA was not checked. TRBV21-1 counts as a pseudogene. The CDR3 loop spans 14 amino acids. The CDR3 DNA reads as TGTGCCAGCAGCAAAAGGGGATCCGGCTACGAGCAGTACTTC. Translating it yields CASSKRGSGYEQYF.

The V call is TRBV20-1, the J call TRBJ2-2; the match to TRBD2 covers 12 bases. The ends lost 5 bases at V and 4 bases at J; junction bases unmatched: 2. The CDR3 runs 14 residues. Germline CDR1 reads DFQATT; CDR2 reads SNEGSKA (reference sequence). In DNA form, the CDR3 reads TGCAGTGCTTCGACTAGCGGGGGCACCGGGGAGCTGTTTTTT. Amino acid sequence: CSASTSGGTGELFF.

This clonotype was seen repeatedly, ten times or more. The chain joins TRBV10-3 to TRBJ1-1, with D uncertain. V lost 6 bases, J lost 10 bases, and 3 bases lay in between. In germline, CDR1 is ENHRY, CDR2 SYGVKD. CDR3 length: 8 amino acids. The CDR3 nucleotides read TGTGCCATCAGGGCAGCTTTCTTT. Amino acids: CAIRAAFF.

This CDR3 reads CASSLPGQGYDKQYF. The CDR3 nucleotides are TGTGCCAGCAGCTTACCGGGACAGGGTTACGATAAGCAGTACTTC. The chain employs TRBV28 and TRBJ2-7; TRBD1 matches 9 bases. Germline trimming cut 6 bases from V and 8 bases from J; bases unmatched to any gene: 14. Germline CDR1 reads MDHEN; CDR2 reads SYDVKM. The CDR3 runs 15 residues.

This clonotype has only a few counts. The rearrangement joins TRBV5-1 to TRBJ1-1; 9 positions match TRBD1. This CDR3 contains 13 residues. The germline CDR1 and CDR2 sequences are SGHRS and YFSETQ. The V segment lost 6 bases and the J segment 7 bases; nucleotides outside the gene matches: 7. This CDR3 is CASTSQGADEAFF. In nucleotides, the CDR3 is TGCGCCAGCACCTCACAGGGGGCCGATGAAGCTTTCTTT.

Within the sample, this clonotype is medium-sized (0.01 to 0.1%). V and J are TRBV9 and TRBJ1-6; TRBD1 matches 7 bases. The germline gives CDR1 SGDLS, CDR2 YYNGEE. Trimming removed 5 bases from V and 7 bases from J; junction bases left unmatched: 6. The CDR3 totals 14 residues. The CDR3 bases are TGTGCCAGCAGTCTAACGACAGGGAATTCACCCCTCCACTTT. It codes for CASSLTTGNSPLHF.

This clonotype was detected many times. CDR3 protein: CASSFVGSGGEQYF. The CDR3 region has the DNA TGTGCCAGCAGTTTCGTCGGGAGCGGAGGGGAGCAGTACTTC. The chain combines TRBV27 with TRBJ2-7; possibly TRBD2 for D (6 bases). V was cut by 3 bases and J by 7 bases, with 16 bases left in between. The CDR3 sequence is 14 residues long. Per the germline V gene, CDR1 is MNHEY and CDR2 is SMNVEV (reference sequence).

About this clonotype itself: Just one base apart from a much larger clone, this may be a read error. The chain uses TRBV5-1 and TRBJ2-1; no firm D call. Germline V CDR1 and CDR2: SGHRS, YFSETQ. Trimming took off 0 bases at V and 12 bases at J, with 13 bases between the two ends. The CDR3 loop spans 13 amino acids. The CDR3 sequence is CASSLGVTRRQFF. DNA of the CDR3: TGCGCCAGCAGCTTGGGAGTGACAAGACGGCAGTTCTTC.

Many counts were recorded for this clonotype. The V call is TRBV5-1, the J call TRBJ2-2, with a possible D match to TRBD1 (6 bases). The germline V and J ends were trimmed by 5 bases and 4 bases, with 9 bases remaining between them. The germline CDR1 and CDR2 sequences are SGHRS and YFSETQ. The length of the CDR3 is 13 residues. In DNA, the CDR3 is TGCGCCAGCAGGCCACAGGGCACCGGGGAGCTGTTTTTT. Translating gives CASRPQGTGELFF.

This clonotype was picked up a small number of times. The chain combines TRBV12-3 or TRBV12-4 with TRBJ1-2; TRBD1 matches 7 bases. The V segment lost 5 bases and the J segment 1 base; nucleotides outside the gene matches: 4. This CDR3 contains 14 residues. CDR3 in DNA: TGTGCCAGCAGTCCGGGACAGCTTAACTATGGCTACACCTTC. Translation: CASSPGQLNYGYTF.